The clone carrying this T cell receptor beta chain appeared many times. What it binds is unknown. This specimen belongs to a study of beta chain bispecific antibodies for T cell cancers. Study-level points and caveats: Anti-TRBV12 exposure, compared with anti-CD19, reduced the TRBV12-3 proportion of TRBV signal by around 99%. Apart from targeted and closely related genes, other TRBV families appeared unaffected by TRBV-directed bispecific antibodies. In these mixed samples, most targeted TRBV reads derived from the leukemia cell line.

The CDR3 consists of 15 residues. In germline, CDR1 is MDHEN, CDR2 SYDVKM. Unmatched junction bases numbered 5, after V lost 3 bases and J lost 1 base. TCRdb independently ran MiXCR on the 5' RACE reads; one entry per CDR3 protein. This repertoire shows some 20,000 distinct CDR3 sequences, approximately 2% found once; its top ten account for roughly 5.1%. Either OKT3 anti-CD3 antibody or CD3/CD28 beads expanded T cells from blood mononuclear cells over roughly 3 days. Anti-TRBV12 bispecific coculture of Jurkat cells with normal T cells. Each coculture: roughly 50,000 target cells, roughly 50,000 normal T cells, bispecific antibody.

The sample in question was healthy donor T cells cultured with leukemia cells, obtained from a culture containing a bispecific antibody targeting TCR Vbeta12. The chain has TRBV28 and TRBJ1-1, with 7 positions matching TRBD1. The TCR comes from a human donor in good health. Some clones in this sample may be carry-over from other donors' samples. CDR3 DNA sequence: TGTGCCAGCAGTTTTTTTGAGGGGGCGAACACTGAAGCTTTCTTT. Its protein is CASSFFEGANTEAFF.